These 7 T cell receptor beta chains came from one sample sequenced in a study of Ad26.COV2.S vaccination and SARS-CoV-2 variants. The assay was immunoSEQ multiplex PCR, and TCRdb's table has in-frame clones only and misses some. The profile shows about 320,000 clones, around 83% of them singletons. The treatment is: 15 to 20 received Ad26.COV2.S at low or high dose, single or two shots; 5 received placebo; per-sample allocation not given. Samples analyzed were those drawn on day 63 after the first vaccine or placebo injection. Sequencing used peripheral blood, obtained in a trial of Ad26.COV2.S vaccine versus placebo. The receptors here all came from a person aged 18-60 years who received the Ad26.COV2.S COVID-19 vaccine or a placebo.

This clone was seen a handful of times. The gene calls are TRBV5-1 and TRBJ1-5, with D perhaps matching TRBD1 (5 bases). CDR3 length: 14 amino acids. The V end lost 3 bases, the J end lost 5 bases, and 12 bases lay between the germline ends. The germline V gene encodes CDR1 SGHRS and CDR2 YFSETQ. The CDR3 bases are TGCGCCAGCAGCTGGGACGGGACCTATCAGCCCCAGCATTTT. Translated, it gives CASSWDGTYQPQHF.

This clone has only one observation. The gene calls are TRBV5-1 and TRBJ1-1; D gene uncertain. The CDR3 has 16 amino acids. Germline-derived CDR1 and CDR2 are SGHRS and YFSETQ. Trimming cost V 4 bases and J 4 bases, with 20 bases left between them. DNA of the CDR3: TGCGCCAGCAGCGGCTTGAAGGGTGGGTCGGGCACTGAAGCTTTCTTT. This codes for CASSGLKGGSGTEAFF. The entire variable domain, with the rest obtained from reference TRBV5-1 and TRBJ1-1, is as follows: KAGVTQTPRYLIKTRGQQVTLSCSPISGHRSVSWYQQTPGQGLQFLFEYFSETQRNKGNFPGRFSGRQFSNSRSEMNVSTLELGDSALYLCASSGLKGGSGTEAFFGQGTRLTVV.

J is TRBJ1-2 and V is TRBV10-3; 7 bases match TRBD1. Germline V gene lookup returns CDR1 ENHRY and CDR2 SYGVKD. There are 14 residues in the CDR3. V was pared by 7 bases and J by 5 bases, with 10 bases of the junction left unmatched. CDR3 DNA: TGTGCCATCACCCAAGGGACAGTAAATTATGGCTACACCTTC. It is translated as CAITQGTVNYGYTF.

The chain has TRBV6-2 or TRBV6-3 and TRBJ1-3, with a tentative D call TRBD1 (5 bases). The V gene lost 6 bases and the J gene lost 1 base, with 13 bases spanning the gap. The CDR3 has 15 amino acids. CDR1 MNHEY and CDR2 SVGEGT come from the germline V gene. The CDR3 is CASSTGRASGNTIYF. CDR3 DNA sequence: TGTGCCAGCAGCACTGGCAGGGCATCTGGAAACACCATATATTTT.

The CDR3 reads CASSYLKSNQPQHF. DNA of the CDR3: TGTGCCAGCAGTTACCTTAAAAGCAATCAGCCCCAGCATTTT. V gene TRBV6-2 or TRBV6-3 combines with J gene TRBJ1-5; the D is unclear. The CDR3 covers 14 residues. The V and J ends lost 2 bases and 1 base respectively, with 6 bases between them. CDR1 and CDR2 (germline): MNHEY, SVGEGT.

V usage is TRBV2 and J usage is TRBJ2-7, with TRBD2 matching over 10 bases. Looked up from germline, CDR1 is SNHLY and CDR2 is FYNNEI. Trimming cost V 4 bases and J 4 bases; bases outside gene matches: 16. This CDR3 is 18 amino acids long. CDR3 sequence reads: CASSVERGGQVHMYEQYF. CDR3 in DNA: TGTGCCAGCAGTGTGGAGCGGGGGGGCCAAGTTCACATGTACGAGCAGTACTTC.

This clone was detected only a few times. This chain connects TRBV2 to TRBJ2-5; D is unclear. The CDR3 extends over 11 amino acids. Trimming took 5 bases from V and 0 from J, leaving 1 base between them. Germline CDR1 reads SNHLY; CDR2 reads FYNNEI. The CDR3 nucleotides read TGTGCCAGCAGTTACCAAGAGACCCAGTACTTC. This sequence encodes CASSYQETQYF. Using reference TRBV2 and TRBJ2-5 for the parts outside the CDR3, the full variable domain is EPEVTQTPSHQVTQMGQEVILRCVPISNHLYFYWYRQILGQKVEFLVSFYNNEISEKSEIFDDQFSVERPDGSNFTLKIRSTKLEDSAMYFCASSYQETQYFGPGTRLLVL.